These 9 T cell receptor beta chains originate from one sample sequenced in a study of identical twins. TCRdb redid the calling of the 5' RACE reads with MiXCR, one entry per CDR3 protein. The table records roughly 200,000 distinct CDR3 sequences, 7.5% of them present only once. This sample also appeared in a second study, on yellow fever vaccine responses in identical twins.

Specimen: memory (CD45RO+) T cells sorted from blood. These receptors were collected from a woman aged 18-35 years in good health.

This clonotype was picked up a small number of times. The chain combines TRBV2 with TRBJ2-7; the match to TRBD1 covers 7 bases. Per the germline V gene, CDR1 is SNHLY and CDR2 is FYNNEI. Trimming removed 4 bases from V and 1 base from J; junction bases left unmatched: 10. CDR3 size: 16 residues. CDR3 in amino acids: CASSVRQGGSSYEQYF. The CDR3 coding sequence is TGTGCCAGCAGTGTACGACAGGGCGGTTCTTCCTACGAGCAGTACTTC.

This clonotype was seen a few times. CDR3 residues: CASSQGRPSYEQYF. In DNA form, the CDR3 reads TGTGCCAGCAGCCAAGGCAGACCGAGCTACGAGCAGTACTTC. V usage is TRBV4-2 and J usage is TRBJ2-7; no definite D call. Trimming removed 1 base from V and 3 bases from J, with 10 bases in between. The CDR3 is 14 amino acids. Looked up from germline, CDR1 is LGHNA and CDR2 is YNFKEQ.

This clonotype has at least ten counts. CDR3 in DNA: TGTGCCAGCAGCTTACTCAAACTTGGTGTCTACGAGCAGTACTTC. It specifies CASSLLKLGVYEQYF. The chain has TRBV7-9 and TRBJ2-7; D remains ambiguous. CDR3 length: 15 residues. Germline values: CDR1 SEHNR, CDR2 FQNEAQ (reference sequence). With 2 bases removed from V and 3 bases from J, the gap between germline ends came to 14 bases.

This clonotype was counted at least ten times. J is TRBJ2-7 and V is TRBV11-1; 11 positions match TRBD2. Trimming at V came to 4 bases and at J to 0 bases, leaving 11 bases not matched to a gene. From germline, CDR1 is SGHAT and CDR2 FQDESV (reference sequence). The CDR3 covers 18 residues. The CDR3 region has the DNA TGTGCCAGCAGCTCCCTCCGGGGACTAGCGGCACGCTCCTACGAGCAGTACTTC. Its translation is CASSSLRGLAARSYEQYF.

The table lists this clonotype with many counts. The rearrangement joins TRBV19 to TRBJ1-2; unclear D gene. With 7 bases removed from V and 5 bases from J, the gap between germline ends came to 5 bases. CDR3 length: 10 amino acids. Germline values: CDR1 LNHDA, CDR2 SQIVND (reference sequence). CDR3 DNA sequence: TGTGCCAGTAATGGATATGGCTACACCTTC. It codes for CASNGYGYTF.

This clonotype was seen many times. This chain links TRBV16 with TRBJ1-2; 7 bases fit TRBD1. The CDR3 covers 15 residues. Trimming removed 2 bases from V and 1 base from J; junction bases left unmatched: 4. Looked up from germline, CDR1 is KGHSY and CDR2 is FQNENV. The CDR3 loop reads CASSQRQGFNYGYTF. The CDR3 region has the DNA TGTGCCAGCAGCCAACGACAGGGTTTTAACTATGGCTACACCTTC.

The chain employs TRBV20-1 and TRBJ2-3, with D possibly TRBD1 on 7 matching bases. The CDR3 is 13 amino acids. Germline CDR1 and CDR2: DFQATT and SNEGSKA (reference sequence). The chain's CDR3 is CGTRDSMTYTQYF. In nucleotides, the CDR3 is TGCGGGACTCGGGACAGCATGACGTATACGCAGTATTTT.

This clonotype showed up just a few times. The chain joins TRBV4-2 to TRBJ2-7, with TRBD1 matching 8 bases. V shed 0 bases and J 0 bases; nucleotides not matched to a gene: 7. The CDR3 runs to 17 residues. Germline values: CDR1 LGHNA, CDR2 YNFKEQ. CDR3 sequence (DNA): TGTGCCAGCAGCCAAGAATCCGGACAGGGTAGCTCCTACGAGCAGTACTTC. This translates into CASSQESGQGSSYEQYF.

The chain carries TRBV2 and TRBJ2-3; perhaps TRBD2 as D (5 bases). V lost 6 bases to trimming and J lost 6 bases, with 13 bases between them. The CDR3 sequence is 13 residues long. The germline V gene has CDR1 SNHLY and CDR2 FYNNEI. The CDR3 sequence: CASRREPVDTQYF. The CDR3 DNA reads as TGTGCCAGCAGGAGGGAGCCGGTCGATACGCAGTATTTT.